This T cell receptor beta chain is drawn from a study of T cells in localized non-small cell lung cancer. Points from the study as a whole: The greatest T cell clonality was found in uninvolved adjacent lung (higher than in tumor).

This clone was recorded a few times. Antigen specificity is unknown. From germline, CDR1 is SGDLS and CDR2 YYNGEE. V was pared by 2 bases and J by 8 bases, with 8 bases between. This CDR3 is built from 12 residues. Sequencing used immunoSEQ multiplex PCR; TCRdb keeps in-frame clones, though not all of them. Here the sample spans 1,500 to 2,000 clones, around 24% being singletons. The chain links TRBV9 to TRBJ1-3; D call uncertain. The origin of this receptor is a female donor over 55 with stage I lung adenocarcinoma. Sequencing used normal lung tissue next to the tumor, obtained before any cancer treatment. Written as DNA, the CDR3 is TGTGCCAGCAGCGTTCTCGACCACACCATATATTTT. This codes for CASSVLDHTIYF.